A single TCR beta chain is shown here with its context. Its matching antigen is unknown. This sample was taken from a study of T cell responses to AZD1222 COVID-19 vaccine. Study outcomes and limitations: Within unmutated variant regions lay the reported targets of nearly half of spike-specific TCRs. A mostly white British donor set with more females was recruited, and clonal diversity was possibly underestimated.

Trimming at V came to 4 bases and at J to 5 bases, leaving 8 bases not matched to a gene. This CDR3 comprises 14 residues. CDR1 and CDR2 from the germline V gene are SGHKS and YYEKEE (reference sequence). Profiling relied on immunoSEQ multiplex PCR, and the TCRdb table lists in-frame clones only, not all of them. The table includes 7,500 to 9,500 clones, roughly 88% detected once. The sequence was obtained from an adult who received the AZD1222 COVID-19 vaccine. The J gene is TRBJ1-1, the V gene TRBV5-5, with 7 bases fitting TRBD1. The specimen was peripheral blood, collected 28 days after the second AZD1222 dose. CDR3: CASSTWGTETEAFF. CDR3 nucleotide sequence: TGTGCCAGCAGCACCTGGGGGACAGAGACTGAAGCTTTCTTT.